One and the same sample provided the 29 T cell receptor beta chains below, sequenced in a study of T cell responses to AZD1222 COVID-19 vaccine. Measured with immunoSEQ multiplex PCR; TCRdb has only the in-frame clones, and not every one. The sample has about 130,000 clones; around 85% are singletons. The starting material was peripheral blood, obtained 28 days after the second AZD1222 dose. The receptors here all came from an adult who received the AZD1222 COVID-19 vaccine.

This chain uses TRBV15 with TRBJ1-4; 8 bases are a match to TRBD1. The V segment lost 2 bases and the J segment 4 bases; nucleotides outside the gene matches: 6. The V gene's germline CDR1 is LNHNV and CDR2 YYDKDF (reference sequence). The CDR3 is 16 amino acids. The CDR3 region is CATSRSTGGINEKLFF. CDR3 DNA sequence: TGTGCCACCAGCAGATCAACAGGGGGGATTAATGAAAAACTGTTTTTT.

The chain carries TRBV4-3 and TRBJ2-7; possibly TRBD1 for D (5 bases). The CDR3 is made up of 14 amino acids. The V end was cut by 4 bases, the J end by 7 bases, with 17 bases between. The germline gives CDR1 LGHNA, CDR2 YSLEER. Written as DNA, the CDR3 is TGCGCCAGCAGCCGCAAACAAGGGGCAGGGGAGCAGTACTTC. This encodes CASSRKQGAGEQYF.

The rearrangement joins TRBV7-2 to TRBJ2-1, with D perhaps TRBD1 (6 bases). This CDR3 contains 15 residues. Trimming stripped 7 bases from V and 3 bases from J, with 16 bases between. Germline assignment: CDR1 SGHTA and CDR2 FQGNSA. DNA of the CDR3: TGTGCCAGCACCCCAACAGGGAGTAACTACAATGAGCAGTTCTTC. Its protein is CASTPTGSNYNEQFF.

The chain links TRBV9 to TRBJ2-7; 9 bases line up with TRBD1. CDR3 length: 14 amino acids. Per germline, CDR1 SGDLS and CDR2 YYNGEE. Trimming took 4 bases from V and 3 from J; bases not matched to a gene: 5. CDR3 sequence reads: CASSPLTGGYEQYF. As DNA, the CDR3 is TGTGCCAGCAGCCCCCTGACAGGGGGCTACGAGCAGTACTTC. The full variable domain, its missing parts supplied by reference TRBV9 and TRBJ2-7, is DSGVTQTPKHLITATGQRVTLRCSPRSGDLSVYWYQQSLDQGLQFLIQYYNGEERAKGNILERFSAQQFPDLHSELNLSSLELGDSALYFCASSPLTGGYEQYFGPGTRLTVT.

The chain couples TRBV6-5 to TRBJ1-6; TRBD1 aligns across 9 bases. Germline V CDR1 and CDR2: MNHEY, SVGAGI. There are 16 residues in the CDR3. The V segment lost 2 bases and the J segment 6 bases; nucleotides outside the gene matches: 5. This CDR3 is CASSYGDRAPNSPLHF. CDR3 DNA: TGTGCCAGCAGTTACGGGGACAGGGCCCCTAATTCACCCCTCCACTTT.

V usage is TRBV30 and J usage is TRBJ2-5, with a tentative D call TRBD2 (5 bases). Germline CDR1 is GTSNPN and CDR2 is SVGIG (reference sequence). The CDR3 is made up of 13 amino acids. Trimming removed 2 bases from V and 5 bases from J, with 12 bases in between. The CDR3 here is CAWSQQRRETQYF. The CDR3 region has the DNA TGTGCCTGGAGTCAACAGCGGCGGGAGACCCAGTACTTC. The whole variable domain, remainder taken from reference TRBV30 and TRBJ2-5, is SQTIHQWPATLVQPVGSPLSLECTVEGTSNPNLYWYRQAAGRGLQLLFYSVGIGQISSEVPQNLSASRPQDRQFILSSKKLLLSDSGFYLCAWSQQRRETQYFGPGTRLLVL.

V usage is TRBV6-2 or TRBV6-3 and J usage is TRBJ2-3; 9 bases fit TRBD2. CDR1 and CDR2 from the germline V gene are MNHEY and SVGEGT. The trim removed 4 bases at V and 6 bases at J, leaving 5 bases unmatched. The CDR3 extends over 14 amino acids. The CDR3 here is CASSSGLATDTQYF. CDR3 sequence (DNA): TGTGCCAGCAGTTCGGGACTAGCAACCGATACGCAGTATTTT.

The chain carries TRBV27 and TRBJ1-6, with unresolved D. The V end was cut by 1 base, the J end by 6 bases, with 7 bases between. This CDR3 comprises 14 residues. In germline, CDR1 is MNHEY, CDR2 SMNVEV (reference sequence). The CDR3 DNA is TGTGCCAGCAGTTTATGGACGGGTAATTCACCCCTCCACTTT. Its translation: CASSLWTGNSPLHF.

The chain uses TRBV7-2 and TRBJ1-1, with D possibly being TRBD1 (5 bases). V was trimmed by 3 bases and J by 2 bases, leaving 10 bases between them. This CDR3 region has 14 residues. Germline-derived CDR1 and CDR2 are SGHTA and FQGNSA. CDR3: CASSFGGENTEAFF. Written as DNA, the CDR3 is TGTGCCAGCAGCTTTGGGGGAGAAAACACTGAAGCTTTCTTT.

V is TRBV27 and J is TRBJ2-1; 9 bases are shared with TRBD1. Germline V lookup: CDR1 MNHEY, CDR2 SMNVEV (reference sequence). The V gene end was trimmed by 7 bases and the J gene end by 14 bases; junction bases not matched to a gene: 3. This CDR3 has 10 amino acids. The CDR3 loop is CASNDRGKFF. In DNA, the CDR3 is TGTGCCAGCAATGACAGGGGGAAGTTCTTC.

The V gene is TRBV6-5, the J gene TRBJ2-7; TRBD1 matches at 9 bases. The V gene end was trimmed by 4 bases and the J gene end by 5 bases; junction bases not matched to a gene: 6. Germline values: CDR1 MNHEY, CDR2 SVGAGI. The CDR3 runs to 14 residues. CDR3 in amino acids: CASSFTGGRNEQYF. The CDR3 nucleotides read TGTGCCAGCAGTTTTACAGGGGGCAGAAACGAGCAGTACTTC.

The rearrangement links TRBV7-2 to TRBJ1-2, with D hard to call. CDR1 SGHTA and CDR2 FQGNSA come from the germline V gene. V lost 5 bases and J lost 4, with 17 bases in between. The CDR3 is 15 residues long. The CDR3 nucleotides are TGTGCCAGCAGCACCTATTACGACACATTCTATGGCTACACCTTC. This sequence encodes CASSTYYDTFYGYTF. Full variable domain (remainder filled in from reference TRBV7-2 and TRBJ1-2): GAGVSQSPSNKVTEKGKDVELRCDPISGHTALYWYRQSLGQGLEFLIYFQGNSAPDKSGLPSDRFSAERTGGSVSTLTIQRTQQEDSAVYLCASSTYYDTFYGYTFGSGTRLTVV.

The V and J genes are TRBV28 and TRBJ1-2; no firm D call. The V and J ends lost 5 bases and 8 bases respectively, with 15 bases between them. CDR1 and CDR2 from the germline V gene are MDHEN and SYDVKM. This CDR3 has 13 amino acids. The CDR3, as DNA: TGTGCCAGCAGTCGGACGGATCAACGGGGCTACACCTTC. Its protein product is CASSRTDQRGYTF.

V is TRBV11-1 and J is TRBJ2-2; unclear D gene. Germline V lookup: CDR1 SGHAT, CDR2 FQDESV (reference sequence). Trimming stripped 5 bases from V and 0 bases from J, with 10 bases between. CDR3 size: 15 residues. The CDR3 bases are TGTGCCAGCAGCGTCGCAGCTGCGAACACCGGGGAGCTGTTTTTT. Translated: CASSVAAANTGELFF.

The chain uses TRBV18 and TRBJ1-2; no reliable D call. The CDR3 contains 16 residues. Trimming removed 2 bases at V and 0 bases at J, with 13 bases between. Germline CDR1 reads KGHSH; CDR2 reads LQKENI. CDR3 amino acids: CASSPARALANYGYTF. CDR3 DNA sequence: TGTGCCAGCTCACCAGCTCGAGCACTAGCTAACTATGGCTACACCTTC.

The J gene is TRBJ1-1, the V gene TRBV28; 10 bases agree with TRBD1. Unmatched junction bases numbered 5, after V lost 6 bases and J lost 1 base. The CDR3 runs to 15 residues. Germline loops: CDR1 MDHEN, CDR2 SYDVKM. Here the CDR3 reads CASSDGQGGNTEAFF. In DNA form, the CDR3 reads TGTGCCAGCAGCGACGGACAGGGGGGGAACACTGAAGCTTTCTTT.

V usage is TRBV6-5 and J usage is TRBJ1-5; no clear D gene. Trimming cost V 0 bases and J 7 bases, with 13 bases left between them. Germline assignment: CDR1 MNHEY and CDR2 SVGAGI. The length of the CDR3 is 15 residues. CDR3 residues: CASSYSKGPGQPQHF. Here the CDR3 DNA reads TGTGCCAGCAGTTACTCGAAGGGTCCGGGACAGCCCCAGCATTTT.

Notes on this clone: The sample has other DNA sequences that encode this CDR3 too. The chain combines TRBV11-2 with TRBJ2-7; D not resolved. V lost 5 bases, J lost 0 bases, and 14 bases lay in between. The length of the CDR3 is 15 residues. Per the germline V gene, CDR1 is SGHAT and CDR2 is FQNNGV. CDR3 bases: TGTGCCAGCAGCCCACTCGCCCTGAGCTCCTACGAGCAGTACTTC. As protein: CASSPLALSSYEQYF.

This clone was recorded a few times. The J gene is TRBJ1-6, the V gene TRBV18; 9 bases agree with TRBD1. This CDR3 contains 16 residues. Germline CDR1 reads KGHSH; CDR2 reads LQKENI. V trimming: 1 base; J trimming: 8 bases; junction bases outside the gene matches: 6. CDR3 nucleotide sequence: TGTGCCAGCTCACCACTGCGGACAGGGGAAGATTCACCCCTCCACTTT. This encodes CASSPLRTGEDSPLHF.

V gene TRBV14 combines with J gene TRBJ2-1; 11 bases match TRBD2. The CDR3 spans 14 residues. CDR1 and CDR2 from the germline V gene are SGHDN and FVKESK. Trimming at V came to 5 bases and at J to 7 bases, leaving 4 bases not matched to a gene. CDR3 region: CASSKTSGANEQFF. In DNA form, the CDR3 reads TGTGCCAGCAGCAAGACTAGCGGGGCGAATGAGCAGTTCTTC.

J is TRBJ1-5 and V is TRBV6-5; D unclear. Germline CDR1 reads MNHEY; CDR2 reads SVGAGI. The CDR3 extends over 14 amino acids. V dropped 5 bases and J dropped 3 bases, with 11 bases sitting between them. CDR3: CASSQLTINQPQHF. DNA for the CDR3: TGTGCCAGCAGTCAGCTGACCATCAATCAGCCCCAGCATTTT.

This clone was seen more than once but under ten times. This chain connects TRBV15 to TRBJ2-1; no clear D gene. Germline CDR1 reads LNHNV; CDR2 reads YYDKDF (reference sequence). The CDR3 loop spans 13 amino acids. V shed 8 bases and J shed 6 bases, with 14 bases lying between them. The CDR3 spells CATLRWGSNEQFF. The CDR3 DNA is TGTGCCACCCTAAGGTGGGGTTCCAATGAGCAGTTCTTC.

J is TRBJ2-2 and V is TRBV6-5; unclear D gene. Between the trimmed V and J ends, which lost 6 bases and 6 bases, there was a span of 8 bases. CDR3 length: 12 residues. Germline lookup yields CDR1 MNHEY and CDR2 SVGAGI. The CDR3 loop is CASSRNPGELFF. The CDR3 DNA reads as TGTGCCAGCAGCCGAAACCCCGGGGAGCTGTTTTTT.

This sequence joins TRBV20-1 and TRBJ1-2, with D possibly matching TRBD1 (5 bases). This CDR3 comprises 11 residues. V lost 5 bases and J lost 8, with 12 bases in between. Germline-derived CDR1 and CDR2 are DFQATT and SNEGSKA (reference sequence). CDR3 DNA: TGCAGTGCTCGCGGGGCCGGGGGCTACACCTTC. Protein sequence: CSARGAGGYTF.

Comment on this clone: The sample carries other DNA sequences with the same CDR3. The J gene is TRBJ1-2, the V gene TRBV28; D uncertain. Germline V gives CDR1 MDHEN, CDR2 SYDVKM. The CDR3 extends over 12 amino acids. The ends were cut back, 4 bases at V and 2 bases at J, with 5 bases in the middle. For the CDR3, the DNA is TGTGCCAGCAGTTCTGGAAACTATGGCTACACCTTC. Translating gives CASSSGNYGYTF.

V usage is TRBV5-6 and J usage is TRBJ1-1, with D uncertain. V was trimmed by 4 bases and J by 5 bases, leaving 15 bases between them. Germline loops: CDR1 SGHDT, CDR2 YYEEEE. The CDR3 loop spans 14 amino acids. The CDR3 DNA is TGTGCCAGCAGCCCGGACTCCGAGGATACTGAAGCTTTCTTT. Translated, it gives CASSPDSEDTEAFF.

This clone was observed a single time. The chain joins TRBV9 to TRBJ2-7, with 10 bases identical to TRBD2. The ends lost 3 bases at V and 6 bases at J; junction bases unmatched: 6. CDR3 length: 14 amino acids. Germline loops: CDR1 SGDLS, CDR2 YYNGEE. The CDR3 sequence is CASSAGLASGEQYF. For the CDR3, the DNA is TGTGCCAGCAGCGCGGGACTAGCGTCCGGCGAGCAGTACTTC.

V gene TRBV29-1 combines with J gene TRBJ1-5; 10 nucleotides match TRBD1. CDR3 length: 17 amino acids. The V and J ends lost 4 bases and 6 bases, in that order; junction bases with no gene match: 15. Germline assignment: CDR1 SQVTM and CDR2 ANQGSEA. For the CDR3, the DNA is TGCAGCGTTGTCGCTGGGACCGGGACAGGGGTAAGTCAGCCCCAGCATTTT. Translating it yields CSVVAGTGTGVSQPQHF.

This clone came up once. This chain joins TRBV20-1 and TRBJ2-1, with 8 nucleotides matching TRBD2. V lost 3 bases, J lost 2 bases, and 6 bases stayed unmatched. Germline V gene lookup returns CDR1 DFQATT and CDR2 SNEGSKA (reference sequence). The CDR3 is 15 residues long. The CDR3: CSASGAGGAYNEQFF. The CDR3 bases are TGCAGTGCTAGTGGGGCGGGGGGAGCCTACAATGAGCAGTTCTTC.